These 14 T cell receptor beta chains were all obtained from the same sample, sequenced in a study of blood T cell repertoires in COVID-19. Libraries were prepared by immunoSEQ multiplex PCR; TCRdb keeps only in-frame clonotypes and omits some of them. This table has 100,000 to 150,000 clones, about 85% appearing once. The specimen was peripheral blood. The receptor set was obtained from an elderly woman with acute or convalescent COVID-19.

The V call is TRBV28, the J call TRBJ1-2; weak D call: TRBD1 (6 bases). CDR3 length equals 13 residues. The germline gives CDR1 MDHEN, CDR2 SYDVKM. V was clipped by 5 bases and J by 8 bases, with 15 bases between them. As DNA, the CDR3 is TGTGCCAGCAGTGAGGACAGACCTAGGGGCTACACCTTC. Translating it yields CASSEDRPRGYTF.

The rearrangement joins TRBV19 to TRBJ2-2; TRBD1 agrees at 8 bases. Germline V gene data show CDR1 as LNHDA and CDR2 as SQIVND (reference sequence). This CDR3 has 16 amino acids. J gave up 0 bases and V 5 bases, and 5 bases lay outside the gene matches. CDR3 sequence: CASSWGTGANTGELFF. The CDR3 region has the DNA TGTGCCAGTAGTTGGGGGACAGGAGCGAACACCGGGGAGCTGTTTTTT.

V usage is TRBV3-1 (or the pseudogene TRBV3-2) and J usage is TRBJ1-1, with D perhaps matching TRBD1 (6 bases). Between the trimmed V and J ends, which lost 1 base and 3 bases, there was a span of 9 bases. The CDR3 is 14 amino acids. Germline CDR1 LGHDT, CDR2 YNNKEL (reference sequence). The CDR3 spells CASSQGGGDTEAFF. The CDR3 nucleotides are TGTGCCAGCAGCCAAGGAGGGGGGGACACTGAAGCTTTCTTT.

This clone appeared a few times. This same CDR3 is encoded by further DNA sequences in the sample. The rearrangement links TRBV12-3 or TRBV12-4 to TRBJ1-5; TRBD1 is a possible D gene (6 bases). V was cut by 6 bases and J by 3 bases, with 9 bases left in between. CDR3 length: 13 amino acids. The CDR3, as DNA: TGTGCCAGCAGGACAGGTTCCAATCAGCCCCAGCATTTT. This encodes CASRTGSNQPQHF.

This clone was seen a handful of times. The chain combines TRBV7-9 with TRBJ2-2; 8 nucleotides match TRBD1. With V trimmed by 3 bases and J by 4 bases, 4 bases remained unmatched. Per the germline V gene, CDR1 is SEHNR and CDR2 is FQNEAQ (reference sequence). This CDR3 is 15 amino acids long. DNA of the CDR3: TGTGCCAGCAGCTTGACAGGGGCGGTCACCGGGGAGCTGTTTTTT. Protein: CASSLTGAVTGELFF.

The V and J genes are TRBV19 and TRBJ2-7; maybe TRBD1 (6 bases). The V end was cut by 10 bases, the J end by 2 bases, with 9 bases between. The CDR3 has 11 residues. Germline CDR1 and CDR2: LNHDA and SQIVND (reference sequence). The CDR3 DNA reads as TGTGCCACGAGACAGGCCTACGAGCAGTACTTC. Amino acids: CATRQAYEQYF.

A word on this clone: At one end, the junction sequence differs from germline, possibly due to a read error. V usage is TRBV6-1 and J usage is TRBJ2-6, with D maybe TRBD2 (5 bases). CDR1 and CDR2 from the germline V gene are MNHNS and SASEGT. The CDR3 is 18 amino acids. The CDR3 spells CASSEGLARASRANVLTF. Here the CDR3 DNA reads TGTGCCAGCAGTGAAGGCTTGGCGAGGGCCTCTCGGGCCAACGTCCTGACTTTC.

The chain links TRBV6-1 to TRBJ1-4; the D gene is possibly TRBD1 (5 bases). This CDR3 is 15 amino acids long. Germline CDR1 is MNHNS and CDR2 is SASEGT. V dropped 1 base and J dropped 7 bases, with 13 bases sitting between them. The CDR3 loop reads CASSEGGGIGEKLFF. CDR3 bases: TGTGCCAGCAGTGAAGGGGGGGGTATTGGTGAAAAACTGTTTTTT.

For this clone: In the same sample, other DNA sequences code for this CDR3. CDR3 sequence: CASSRGTEAFF. The CDR3 DNA sequence: TGTGCCAGCAGCCGAGGGACTGAAGCTTTCTTT. The genes are TRBV3-1 (or the pseudogene TRBV3-2) and TRBJ1-1; no clear D gene. The CDR3 sequence is 11 residues long. V lost 4 bases, J lost 5 bases, and 5 bases lay in between. CDR1 and CDR2 (germline): LGHDT, YNNKEL (reference sequence).

V and J are TRBV19 and TRBJ2-1; 10 bases align to TRBD2. The CDR3 is made up of 19 amino acids. The germline V gene encodes CDR1 LNHDA and CDR2 SQIVND (reference sequence). V was clipped by 5 bases and J by 3 bases; unmatched bases: 16. The CDR3 nucleotides read TGTGCCAGTAGTCGTAGATCAGTAGCGGGGGGCTCCTTCTACAATGAGCAGTTCTTC. It yields the protein CASSRRSVAGGSFYNEQFF.

J is TRBJ1-3 and V is TRBV9, with unresolved D. Trimming removed 0 bases from V and 3 bases from J, with 7 bases in between. The CDR3 length is 14 residues. CDR1 is SGDLS and CDR2 is YYNGEE in the germline V gene. The CDR3 DNA follows: TGTGCCAGCAGCGTAGACAGTCATGGAAACACCATATATTTT. Protein sequence: CASSVDSHGNTIYF. Combining the CDR3 with reference TRBV9 and TRBJ1-3 gives the whole variable domain DSGVTQTPKHLITATGQRVTLRCSPRSGDLSVYWYQQSLDQGLQFLIQYYNGEERAKGNILERFSAQQFPDLHSELNLSSLELGDSALYFCASSVDSHGNTIYFGEGSWLTVV.

This clone was found once. The rearrangement joins TRBV5-6 to TRBJ1-6; 10 positions match TRBD1. J lost 7 bases, V lost 2 bases, and 3 bases had no gene match. The CDR3 is 15 amino acids. The V gene's germline CDR1 is SGHDT and CDR2 YYEEEE. The CDR3 DNA sequence: TGTGCCAGCAGCTTCCGGGACAGGGGAAATTCACCCCTCCACTTT. It is translated as CASSFRDRGNSPLHF.

For the CDR3, the DNA is TGTGCCAGCAGCCACAGGGATTATGGCTACACCTTC. This sequence encodes CASSHRDYGYTF. The chain has TRBV5-8 and TRBJ1-2; tentatively, D is TRBD1 (6 bases). This CDR3 region has 12 residues. Germline V CDR1 and CDR2: SGHTS, YDEGEE. V lost 4 bases to trimming and J lost 5 bases, with 9 bases between them. Using reference TRBV5-8 and TRBJ1-2 for the parts outside the CDR3, the full variable domain is EAGVTQSPTHLIKTRGQQATLRCSPISGHTSVYWYQQALGLGLQFLLWYDEGEERNRGNFPPRFSGRQFPNYSSELNVNALELEDSALYLCASSHRDYGYTFGSGTRLTVV.

This chain uses TRBV4-2 with TRBJ2-1; 11 positions match TRBD2. Germline V CDR1 and CDR2: LGHNA, YNFKEQ. V shed 1 base and J 4 bases; nucleotides not matched to a gene: 3. The CDR3 spans 16 residues. CDR3 bases: TGTGCCAGCAGCCAAGTCGGGACTAGCGGATACAATGAGCAGTTCTTC. Its protein is CASSQVGTSGYNEQFF.